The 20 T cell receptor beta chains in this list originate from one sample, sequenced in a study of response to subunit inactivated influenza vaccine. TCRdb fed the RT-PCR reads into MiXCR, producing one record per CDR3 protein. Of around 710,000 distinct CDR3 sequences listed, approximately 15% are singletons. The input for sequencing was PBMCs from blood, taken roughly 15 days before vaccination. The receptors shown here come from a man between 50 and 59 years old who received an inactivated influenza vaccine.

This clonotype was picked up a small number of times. The DNA for the CDR3 is TGCAGCGTTGATAAACAGCGAGGGGGTGAGCAGTTCTTC. Translating gives CSVDKQRGGEQFF. The V and J genes are TRBV29-1 and TRBJ2-1; D perhaps matches TRBD1 (6 bases). The CDR3 sequence is 13 residues long. Germline V gene sequence: CDR1 SQVTM, CDR2 ANQGSEA. The V and J ends lost 3 bases and 9 bases respectively, with 15 bases between them.

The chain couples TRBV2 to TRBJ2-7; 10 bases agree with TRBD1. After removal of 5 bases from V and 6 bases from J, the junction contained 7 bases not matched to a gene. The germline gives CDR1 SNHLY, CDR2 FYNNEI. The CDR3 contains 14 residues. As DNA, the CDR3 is TGTGCCAGCAGTTTCCCGGGACAGGGGCCCGAGCAGTACTTC. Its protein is CASSFPGQGPEQYF.

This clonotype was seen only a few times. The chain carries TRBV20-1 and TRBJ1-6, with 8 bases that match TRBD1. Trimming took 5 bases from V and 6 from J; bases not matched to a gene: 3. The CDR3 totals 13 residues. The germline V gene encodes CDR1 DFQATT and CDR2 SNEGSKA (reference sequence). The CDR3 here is CSAGTGGNSPLHF. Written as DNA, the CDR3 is TGCAGTGCTGGGACAGGCGGTAATTCACCCCTCCACTTT.

As DNA, the CDR3 is TGTGCCAGCAGTTACTCCAGCGGGGGTCCCTACAATGAGCAGTTCTTC. The encoded protein is CASSYSSGGPYNEQFF. The genes are TRBV6-5 and TRBJ2-1; 8 bases are shared with TRBD2. The length of the CDR3 is 16 residues. The junction had 3 bases not matched to a gene; V was cut back by 0 bases and J by 2 bases. Germline CDR1 is MNHEY and CDR2 is SVGAGI.

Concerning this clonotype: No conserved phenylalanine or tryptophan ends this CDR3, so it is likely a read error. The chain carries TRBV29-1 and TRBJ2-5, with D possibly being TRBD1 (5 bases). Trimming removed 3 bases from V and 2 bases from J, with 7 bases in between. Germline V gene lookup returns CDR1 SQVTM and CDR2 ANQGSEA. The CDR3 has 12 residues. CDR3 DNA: TGCAGCGTTGACAGGGATCAAGAGACCCAGTACATC. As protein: CSVDRDQETQYI.

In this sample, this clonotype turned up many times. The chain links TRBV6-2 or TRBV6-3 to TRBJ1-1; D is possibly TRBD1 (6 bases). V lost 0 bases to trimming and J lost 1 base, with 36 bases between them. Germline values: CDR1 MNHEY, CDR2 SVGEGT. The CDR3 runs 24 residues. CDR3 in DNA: TGTGCCAGCAGTTACTCGGCGGGACTCTGGGGTGGCCCGTCAGCGGGACACTGGAACACTGAAGCTTTCTTT. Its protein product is CASSYSAGLWGGPSAGHWNTEAFF.

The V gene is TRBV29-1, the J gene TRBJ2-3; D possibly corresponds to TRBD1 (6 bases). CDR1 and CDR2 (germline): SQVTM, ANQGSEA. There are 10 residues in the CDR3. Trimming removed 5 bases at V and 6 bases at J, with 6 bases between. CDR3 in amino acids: CSVRGDTQYF. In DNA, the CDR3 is TGCAGCGTTAGGGGGGATACGCAGTATTTT.

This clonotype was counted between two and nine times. The CDR3 region is CASSRIIGNYGYTF. The CDR3, as DNA: TGTGCCAGCAGCCGTATCATTGGTAACTATGGCTACACCTTC. The chain employs TRBV3-1 and TRBJ1-2; no reliable D call. The CDR3 totals 14 residues. Germline V gene data show CDR1 as LGHDT and CDR2 as YNNKEL (reference sequence). V was shortened by 4 bases and J by 1 base, with 10 bases between the two germline ends.

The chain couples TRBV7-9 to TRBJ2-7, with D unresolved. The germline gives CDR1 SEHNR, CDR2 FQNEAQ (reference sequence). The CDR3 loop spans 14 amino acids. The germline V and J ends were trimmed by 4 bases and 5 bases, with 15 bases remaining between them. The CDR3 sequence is CASSSLGRLNEQYF. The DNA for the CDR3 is TGTGCCAGCAGCTCCTTAGGGCGTCTCAACGAGCAGTACTTC.

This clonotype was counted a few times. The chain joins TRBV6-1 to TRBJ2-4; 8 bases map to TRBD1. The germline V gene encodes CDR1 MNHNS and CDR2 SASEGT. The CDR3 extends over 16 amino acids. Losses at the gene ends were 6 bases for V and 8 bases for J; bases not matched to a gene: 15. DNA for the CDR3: TGTGCCAGCAGCCGAACTCGGACAGGGTCTAGTTACATTCAGTACTTC. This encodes CASSRTRTGSSYIQYF.

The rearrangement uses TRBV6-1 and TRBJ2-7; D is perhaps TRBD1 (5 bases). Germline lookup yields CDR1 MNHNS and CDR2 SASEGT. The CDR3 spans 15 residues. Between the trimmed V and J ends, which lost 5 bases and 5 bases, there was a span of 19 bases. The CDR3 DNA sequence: TGTGCCAGCAGTAATACCGGGCCAGGGATCGACGAGCAGTACTTC. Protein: CASSNTGPGIDEQYF.

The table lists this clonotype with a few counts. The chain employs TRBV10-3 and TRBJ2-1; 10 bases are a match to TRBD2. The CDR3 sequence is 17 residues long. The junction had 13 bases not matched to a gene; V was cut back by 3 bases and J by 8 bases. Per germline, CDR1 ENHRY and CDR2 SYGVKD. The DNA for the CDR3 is TGTGCCATCAGTGATAGTAAGTTCAGCGGGAGGGGGCATGAGCAGTTCTTC. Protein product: CAISDSKFSGRGHEQFF.

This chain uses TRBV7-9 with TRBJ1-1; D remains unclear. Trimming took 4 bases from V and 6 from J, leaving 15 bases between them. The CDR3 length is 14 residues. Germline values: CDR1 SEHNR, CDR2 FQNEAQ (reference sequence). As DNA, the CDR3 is TGTGCCAGCAGCTCCCCCGCAGGTCGGGCTGAAGCTTTCTTT. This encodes CASSSPAGRAEAFF.

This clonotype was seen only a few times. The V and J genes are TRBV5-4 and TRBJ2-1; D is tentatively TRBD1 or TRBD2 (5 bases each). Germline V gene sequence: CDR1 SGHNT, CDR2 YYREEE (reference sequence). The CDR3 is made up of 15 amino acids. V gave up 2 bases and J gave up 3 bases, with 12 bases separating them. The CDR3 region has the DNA TGTGCCAGCAGCTTCCGAGGGGCCTACTACAATGAGCAGTTCTTC. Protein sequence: CASSFRGAYYNEQFF.

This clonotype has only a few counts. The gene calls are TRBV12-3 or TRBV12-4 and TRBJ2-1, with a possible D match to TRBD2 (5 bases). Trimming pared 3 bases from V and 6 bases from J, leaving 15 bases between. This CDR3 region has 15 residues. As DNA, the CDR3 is TGTGCCAGCAGTTTTAGCGTTTCAGGCGGCAATGAGCAGTTCTTC. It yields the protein CASSFSVSGGNEQFF.

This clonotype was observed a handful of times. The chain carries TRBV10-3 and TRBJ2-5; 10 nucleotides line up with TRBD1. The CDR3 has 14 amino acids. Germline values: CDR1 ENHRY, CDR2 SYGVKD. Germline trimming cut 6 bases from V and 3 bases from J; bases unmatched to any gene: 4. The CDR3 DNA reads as TGTGCCATCAGAGAGACAGGGGGCGAAGAGACCCAGTACTTC. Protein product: CAIRETGGEETQYF.

The DNA of the CDR3 is TGTGCCAGCAGCTTAGGTTCAGGGACCCGATCGAACACTGAAGCTTTCTTT. It yields the protein CASSLGSGTRSNTEAFF. This chain joins TRBV7-6 and TRBJ1-1, with a tentative D call TRBD1 (5 bases). There are 17 residues in the CDR3. Per the germline V gene, CDR1 is SGHVS and CDR2 is FNYEAQ. Deletions cut 1 base from V and 1 base from J, with 16 bases between. The full variable domain, completed using reference TRBV7-6 and TRBJ1-1, is GAGVSQSPRYKVTKRGQDVALRCDPISGHVSLYWYRQALGQGPEFLTYFNYEAQQDKSGLPNDRFSAERPEGSISTLTIQRTEQRDSAMYRCASSLGSGTRSNTEAFFGQGTRLTVV.

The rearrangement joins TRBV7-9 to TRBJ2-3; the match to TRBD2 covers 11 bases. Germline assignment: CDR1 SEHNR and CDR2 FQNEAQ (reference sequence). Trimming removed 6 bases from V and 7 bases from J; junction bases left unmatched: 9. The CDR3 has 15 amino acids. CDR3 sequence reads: CASRFSGGAKNTQYF. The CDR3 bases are TGTGCCAGCAGGTTTAGCGGGGGGGCCAAGAATACGCAGTATTTT.

The CDR3 sequence is CASSDDFSSGELFF. CDR3 DNA sequence: TGTGCCAGCAGTGATGACTTTAGCTCCGGGGAGCTGTTTTTT. The chain is built from TRBV6-1 and TRBJ2-2; D uncertain. V was cut by 3 bases and J by 6 bases, with 11 bases left in between. Germline V lookup: CDR1 MNHNS, CDR2 SASEGT. The CDR3 is 14 amino acids.

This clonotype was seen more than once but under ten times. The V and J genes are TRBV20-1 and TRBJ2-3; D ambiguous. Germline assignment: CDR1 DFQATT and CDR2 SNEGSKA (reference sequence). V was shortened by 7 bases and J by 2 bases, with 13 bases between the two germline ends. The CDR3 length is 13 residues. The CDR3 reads CSVTSSFTDTQYF. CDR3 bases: TGCAGTGTGACAAGCAGCTTCACAGATACGCAGTATTTT.